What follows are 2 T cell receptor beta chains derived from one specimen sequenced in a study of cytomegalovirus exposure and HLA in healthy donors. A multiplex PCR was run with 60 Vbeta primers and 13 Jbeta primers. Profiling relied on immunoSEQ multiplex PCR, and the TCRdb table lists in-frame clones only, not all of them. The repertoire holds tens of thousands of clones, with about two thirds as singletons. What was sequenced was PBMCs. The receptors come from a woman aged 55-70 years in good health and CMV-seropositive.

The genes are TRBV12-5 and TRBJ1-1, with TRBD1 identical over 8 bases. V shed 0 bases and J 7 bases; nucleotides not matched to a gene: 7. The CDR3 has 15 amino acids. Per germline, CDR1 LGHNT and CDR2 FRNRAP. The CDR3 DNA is TGTGCTAGTGGTTTGGTCATACAGGGGGGGCTTGAAGCTTTCTTT. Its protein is CASGLVIQGGLEAFF.

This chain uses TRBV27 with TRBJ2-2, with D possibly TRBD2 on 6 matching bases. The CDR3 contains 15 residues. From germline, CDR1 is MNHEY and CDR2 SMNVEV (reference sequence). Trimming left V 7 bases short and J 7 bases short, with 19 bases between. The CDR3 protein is CASNSGTSLFGELFF. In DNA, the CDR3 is TGTGCCAGCAATTCCGGGACTTCCCTTTTCGGGGAGCTGTTTTTT.